These 5 T cell receptor beta chains share one sample of origin, sequenced in a study of response to subunit inactivated influenza vaccine. Using its own MiXCR run on the RT-PCR reads, TCRdb lists one record per CDR3 protein. The sample records 400,000 to 650,000 distinct CDR3 sequences, approximately 7.7% being singletons. The sequencing used PBMCs from blood, collected less than 30 months after vaccination. The receptor set was obtained from a man between 50 and 69 years old who received an inactivated influenza vaccine.

In this sample, this clonotype turned up many times. The genes are TRBV25-1 and TRBJ2-3; 7 nucleotides line up with TRBD1. Unmatched junction bases numbered 4, after V lost 2 bases and J lost 2 bases. Germline lookup yields CDR1 MGHDK and CDR2 SYGVNS. The CDR3 is made up of 15 amino acids. CDR3: CASSERQGNTDTQYF. CDR3 nucleotide sequence: TGTGCCAGCAGTGAACGACAGGGAAACACAGATACGCAGTATTTT.

The chain joins TRBV11-2 to TRBJ2-1; 7 bases fit TRBD2. The germline CDR1 and CDR2 sequences are SGHAT and FQNNGV. J gave up 2 bases and V 8 bases, and 12 bases lay outside the gene matches. The CDR3 totals 16 residues. This CDR3 is CASSSVNGGTYNEQFF. The CDR3 nucleotides are TGTGCCAGCTCGTCGGTTAACGGGGGGACCTACAATGAGCAGTTCTTC.

This clonotype was observed a few times. This chain joins TRBV6-5 and TRBJ2-1; maybe TRBD2 (5 bases). The ends were cut back, 0 bases at V and 2 bases at J, with 11 bases in the middle. This CDR3 contains 16 residues. In germline, CDR1 is MNHEY, CDR2 SVGAGI. The CDR3 here is CASSYSSGSTYNEQFF. The CDR3, as DNA: TGTGCCAGCAGTTACTCGAGCGGATCCACCTACAATGAGCAGTTCTTC.

This chain joins TRBV7-9 and TRBJ2-7; either TRBD1 or TRBD2 may fit D (6 bases each). CDR1 is SEHNR and CDR2 is FQNEAQ in the germline V gene (reference sequence). V lost 4 bases, J lost 1 base, and 14 bases lay in between. The CDR3 runs 15 residues. The CDR3 spells CASSWGATTSYEQYF. DNA of the CDR3: TGTGCCAGCAGCTGGGGGGCAACCACTTCCTACGAGCAGTACTTC.

This clonotype was seen only a few times. The chain has TRBV24-1 and TRBJ1-3; D is undetermined. Between the trimmed V and J ends, which lost 6 bases and 0 bases, there was a span of 5 bases. Germline V gene sequence: CDR1 KGHDR, CDR2 SFDVKD. This CDR3 has 13 amino acids. The CDR3 bases are TGTGCCACCAGTATGACCTCTGGAAACACCATATATTTT. The encoded protein is CATSMTSGNTIYF.